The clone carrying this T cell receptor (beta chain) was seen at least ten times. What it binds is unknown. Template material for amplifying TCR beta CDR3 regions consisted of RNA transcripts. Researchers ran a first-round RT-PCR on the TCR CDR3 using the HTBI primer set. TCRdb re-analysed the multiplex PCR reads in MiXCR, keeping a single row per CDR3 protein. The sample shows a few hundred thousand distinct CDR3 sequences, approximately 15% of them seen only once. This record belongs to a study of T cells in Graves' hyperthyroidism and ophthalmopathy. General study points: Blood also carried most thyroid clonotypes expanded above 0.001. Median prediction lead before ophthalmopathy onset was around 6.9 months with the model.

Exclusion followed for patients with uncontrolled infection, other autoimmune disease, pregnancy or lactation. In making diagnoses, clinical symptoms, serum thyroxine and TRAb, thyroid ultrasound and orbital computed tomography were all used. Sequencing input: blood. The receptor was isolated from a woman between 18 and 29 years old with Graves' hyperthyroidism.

Written as DNA, the CDR3 is TGTGCCACCAGTGATCCACAGGGGGCCGGGGAGACCCAGTACTTC. It yields the protein CATSDPQGAGETQYF. The rearrangement joins TRBV24-1 to TRBJ2-5, with 9 bases identical to TRBD1. This CDR3 region has 15 residues. The germline gives CDR1 KGHDR, CDR2 SFDVKD. V dropped 3 bases and J dropped 5; count of bases not matched to a gene: 6.